A selection of T cell receptor beta chains follows, all from one sample in a study of CDR3 diversity in severe acne. TCRdb independently ran MiXCR on the PCR reads; one entry per CDR3 protein. The sample shows around 94,000 distinct CDR3 sequences, 51% of them seen only once. Sequencing was done on a sample of blood. These receptors all stem from a male donor with acne. CDR3s leave out the opening cysteine and the closing phenylalanine or tryptophan. Clone sizes are given selectively: once, few, many, or a class where the clone is expanded.

v_call	clone_size	j_call	cdr3_aa
TRBV11-2	few	TRBJ2-7	ASSSKPGQRARSYERY
TRBV12-3/TRBV12-4	many	TRBJ2-1	ASSYGSYNEQF
TRBV20-1	.	TRBJ2-2	SARPWTGDTGELF
TRBV10-1	.	TRBJ1-1	AGSESSVVGTEAF
TRBV9	many	TRBJ2-3	ASSDDPGTAGTDTQY
TRBV7-2	many	TRBJ2-7	ASSSMEDRGRGYEQY
TRBV5-4	once	TRBJ2-6	ASSPGQGGSGANVLT
TRBV6-6	many	TRBJ2-5	ASSYSRETQY
TRBV6-6	.	TRBJ1-2	ASRWTADVYGYT
TRBV7-2	.	TRBJ1-2	ASSLWTSGSYYGYT
TRBV7-9	.	TRBJ2-7	ASSPDSSYEQY
TRBV24-1	many	TRBJ2-3	ATSDPITDTQY
TRBV10-3	few	TRBJ1-5	AISDREGNQPQH
TRBV2	many	TRBJ2-3	ASSERLAGEGDTQY
TRBV7-4	.	TRBJ2-1	ASSLEASRSEQF
TRBV29-1	.	TRBJ2-6	SVSGVSGANVLT
TRBV5-6	.	TRBJ1-5	ASSLPDPCFLAVEPYSNQPQH
TRBV15	.	TRBJ2-7	APTGTSYEQY